This T cell receptor beta chain derives from a study of blood T cell repertoires in COVID-19 (dated by TCRdb to about 2020). Notes on the research overall: Collaborator samples came from the United States, Italy and Spain and covered acute and convalescent phases of COVID-19. Sample metadata almost always included a de-identified subject ID, COVID-19 status, age in years and sex. The samples were drawn from two sources: the first 160 participants of the ongoing ImmuneRACE study, and some 1,300 subjects contributed by 6 global collaborators. The prospective study material was composed of cDNA or gDNA derived from T cells, B-cell-depleted T cells, or PBMCs. Subjects who had been exposed to COVID-19, were actively infected with it, or had recovered from it provided the deeply sampled blood TCRbeta repertoires that made up the dataset. HLA class I and class II types, where available, came from metadata supplied by the sample provider rather than from assay-based typing. A freely available public database, intended as a resource for researchers studying the immune response to SARS-CoV-2, is where the repertoires were released.

Findings and caveats that apply to the study as a whole: The amount of clinical and demographic metadata varied by source and participant and was provided uncurated.

Turning to this clone: Its antigen specificity is not known. It has no much larger one-base neighbor in the sample; base qualities were not kept.

The immunoSEQ Assay, a bias-controlled multiplex PCR, was used to amplify TCRbeta CDR3 regions from genomic DNA. Processing in the source paper ran as follows. Within the assay, amplification of reference gene primers was used to estimate how many nucleated cells each sample contained. Sequence reads were collapsed and filtered to measure the absolute abundance of every unique TCRbeta CDR3 rearrangement. For each sample, productive Simpson clonality was calculated by taking the square root of Simpson's diversity index across productive rearrangements. TCRdb mirrors the immuneACCESS table, restricted to in-frame sequences. Some clones are absent from its copies; in checked studies, under half trace to an unresolved V gene, and the reason for the others is unknown. V and J calls and clone size come straight from that table; D and trimming were deduced from the DNA. The sample table records about 210,000 clones; about nine tenths of these occur just once. The ten biggest clones cover around 1.5% of the sample.

CDR1 MNHNY and CDR2 SVGAGI are derived from the germline V gene (reference sequence). Deletion took 5 bases off V and 10 bases off J, with a span of 21 bases between the germline ends. The CDR3 sequence holds 16 residues, the cysteine and phenylalanine included. Only the CDR3 DNA is retained, 48 bases long and in frame from the first base. Whole blood was collected in K2EDTA tubes by collaborating institutions according to the institutions' own protocols. For TCRbeta analysis, collaborators shipped samples as frozen whole blood, isolated PBMCs, or DNA extracted from either of those sample types. The chain was built from TRBV6-6 and TRBJ1-6, with the D gene not confidently named. The TCR sequence derives from a man aged 18 to 30 with active or convalescent COVID-19. Sequencing was done on a sample of peripheral blood. The CDR3 loop reads CASSRAAPAVQSPLHF. The DNA sequence is TGTGCCAGCAGTCGAGCCGCCCCCGCGGTTCAATCACCCCTCCACTTT.